Listed here is a single TCR beta chain. Its antigen is unidentified. The sample belongs to a study of beta chain features in type 1 diabetes. Study-wide results and limits: Among all four CD4+ subsets, Type 1 diabetes patients had TCRB CDR3s that were moderately but significantly shorter.

Central memory, naive, regulatory and stem cell-like memory CD4+ cells were sorted by CD45RO/CCR7/CD25/CD127/CD95/CD27. TCRB transcripts that were expressed got sequenced, as all of the isolated RNA had been reverse transcribed. The method was immunoSEQ multiplex PCR; TCRdb's version includes in-frame clones alone and lacks a portion of them. The sample records 350,000 to 450,000 clones, roughly an eighth being singletons. Germline V gene data show CDR1 as SGHAT and CDR2 as FQNNGV. The V segment lost 4 bases and the J segment 5 bases; nucleotides outside the gene matches: 10. The CDR3 totals 16 residues.

The TCR sequence derives from a woman aged 18 to 35 with type 1 diabetes. Sequencing was performed on naive CD4+ T cells from blood. The chain has TRBV11-2 and TRBJ2-1, with 8 positions matching TRBD1. The CDR3 here is CASSSQGGMINNEQFF. CDR3 bases: TGTGCCAGCAGCTCACAGGGGGGAATGATTAACAATGAGCAGTTCTTC. Together with reference TRBV11-2 and TRBJ2-1, the CDR3 gives the full variable domain: EAGVAQSPRYKIIEKRQSVAFWCNPISGHATLYWYQQILGQGPKLLIQFQNNGVVDDSQLPKDRFSAERLKGVDSTLKIQPAKLEDSAVYLCASSSQGGMINNEQFFGPGTRLTVL.